The rows below give T cell receptor beta chains drawn from one sample of a study of post-analysis software for immune sequencing data. TCRdb independently ran MiXCR on the PCR reads; one entry per CDR3 protein. The sample carries over 300,000 distinct CDR3 sequences, roughly 38% recorded once. Sample: blood. These receptors came from a girl aged 10-17 years with multiple sclerosis. Each CDR3 is given with its conserved first and last residue. D genes are given only for firm matches. For some rows the clone size is stated as once, few or many, or as a class when expanded; others skip it.

J | size | V | D | length | CDR3 | DNA
TRBJ1-1 | few | TRBV7-2 | TRBD1 | 16 | CASSAGQGRGDTEAFF | TGTGCCAGCAGCGCGGGACAGGGGAGAGGAGACACTGAAGCTTTCTTT
TRBJ2-5 | many | TRBV3-1 | - | 16 | CASSQGYRGAQETQYF | TGTGCCAGCAGCCAAGGCTACCGGGGGGCGCAAGAGACCCAGTACTTC
TRBJ2-4 | - | TRBV28 | TRBD1 | 19 | CASSSPRDRGFLAKNIQYF | TGTGCCAGCAGTTCCCCCCGGGACAGGGGGTTTCTAGCCAAAAACATTCAGTACTTC
TRBJ1-6 | - | TRBV6-2/TRBV6-3 | - | 14 | CASSWITGNSPLHF | TGTGCCAGCAGCTGGATTACAGGGAACTCACCCCTCCACTTT
TRBJ2-1 | - | TRBV5-1 | - | 14 | CASSPPNAYNEQFF | TGCGCCAGCAGCCCGCCCAATGCCTACAATGAGCAGTTCTTC
TRBJ2-7 | few | TRBV6-6 | TRBD2 | 16 | CASSFSGGPSSYEQYF | TGTGCCAGCAGTTTTAGCGGGGGGCCGTCCTCCTACGAGCAGTACTTC
TRBJ2-3 | - | TRBV4-2 | TRBD1 | 16 | CASSQPGQDRTDTQYF | TGTGCCAGCAGCCAGCCGGGACAGGACCGCACAGATACGCAGTATTTT
TRBJ2-1 | - | TRBV20-1 | TRBD1 | 14 | CSASRDRDYNEQFF | TGCAGTGCTAGTCGGGACAGGGACTACAATGAGCAGTTCTTC
TRBJ2-2 | - | TRBV3-1 | - | 15 | CASSRLDLETGELFF | TGTGCCAGCAGCCGCCTCGACTTAGAAACCGGGGAGCTGTTTTTT
TRBJ2-1 | - | TRBV7-9 | TRBD2 | 12 | CASSLRRGKQFF | TGTGCCAGCAGCTTAAGGCGGGGGAAGCAGTTCTTC
TRBJ2-1 | - | TRBV15 | - | 14 | CATSRQELYNEQFF | TGTGCCACCAGCAGACAGGAGCTTTACAATGAGCAGTTCTTC
TRBJ2-3 | few | TRBV29-1 | TRBD1 | 13 | CSGAGGSTDTQYF | TGCAGCGGAGCAGGGGGCTCCACAGATACGCAGTATTTT
TRBJ2-1 | few | TRBV2 | - | 15 | CASSEGGPTYNEQFF | TGTGCCAGCAGTGAAGGGGGGCCCACCTACAATGAGCAGTTCTTC
TRBJ2-4 | few | TRBV12-3/TRBV12-4 | TRBD1 | 17 | CASSLPQIAQGGNIQYF | TGTGCCAGCAGTTTGCCGCAAATCGCACAGGGGGGAAACATTCAGTACTTC
TRBJ2-7 | many | TRBV7-3 | TRBD1 | 13 | CASSYPGGHEQYF | TGTGCCAGCAGCTACCCAGGGGGACACGAGCAGTACTTC
TRBJ1-5 | few | TRBV20-1 | - | 14 | CSAYKPGFGQPQHF | TGCAGTGCTTACAAGCCGGGGTTCGGTCAGCCCCAGCATTTT
TRBJ1-2 | few | TRBV6-6 | - | 15 | CASSLDPGPYYGYTF | TGTGCCAGCAGCCTAGACCCGGGACCCTACTATGGCTACACCTTC
TRBJ2-7 | few | TRBV7-3 | - | 12 | CASSLYNDEQYF | TGTGCCAGCAGCTTATATAACGACGAGCAGTACTTC
TRBJ1-1 | few | TRBV12-3/TRBV12-4 | - | 14 | CASSPDTANTEAFF | TGTGCCAGCAGTCCGGACACGGCGAACACTGAAGCTTTCTTT
TRBJ2-3 | - | TRBV12-3/TRBV12-4 | - | 15 | CASSYWKASTDTQYF | TGTGCCAGCAGTTATTGGAAGGCCAGCACAGATACGCAGTATTTT
TRBJ2-1 | - | TRBV7-3 | TRBD1 | 16 | CASSLTSETGGYEQFF | TGTGCCAGCAGCTTAACGAGCGAGACAGGGGGCTATGAGCAGTTCTTC
TRBJ2-3 | many | TRBV5-1 | - | 18 | CASSLEGRGPPSTDTQYF | TGCGCCAGCAGCTTGGAGGGGCGGGGGCCACCAAGCACAGATACGCAGTATTTT
TRBJ1-2 | - | TRBV6-5 | - | 15 | CASSSLGGANYGYTF | TGTGCCAGCAGTTCCCTGGGGGGGGCTAACTATGGCTACACCTTC
TRBJ2-7 | - | TRBV14 | - | 16 | CASSRKGGTGTYEQYF | TGTGCCAGCAGCCGCAAGGGAGGGACAGGCACCTACGAGCAGTACTTC
TRBJ2-1 | - | TRBV11-1 | TRBD1 | 18 | CASSPGTGAVDSHNEQFF | TGTGCCAGCAGCCCCGGGACAGGGGCAGTCGACAGCCACAATGAGCAGTTCTTC
TRBJ1-2 | many | TRBV6-6 | - | 16 | CASSRKQGMTNYGYTF | TGTGCCAGCAGTAGAAAACAGGGAATGACTAACTATGGCTACACCTTC
TRBJ2-5 | few | TRBV11-2 | - | 11 | CASEGTKTQYF | TGTGCCAGCGAGGGGACCAAGACCCAGTACTTC
TRBJ1-5 | - | TRBV14 | - | 16 | CASSLLVPESNQPQHF | TGTGCCAGCAGCCTCCTGGTCCCGGAGAGCAATCAGCCCCAGCATTTT
TRBJ2-3 | - | TRBV12-3/TRBV12-4 | - | 16 | CASSLGSRMRTDTQYF | TGTGCCAGCAGTTTAGGTTCTCGCATGAGAACAGATACGCAGTATTTT
TRBJ2-7 | few | TRBV29-1 | - | 14 | CSVARAVPLHEQYF | TGCAGCGTTGCCAGGGCGGTCCCGCTCCACGAGCAGTACTTC
TRBJ2-1 | - | TRBV7-2 | - | 15 | CASSSGSLAYNEQFF | TGTGCCAGCAGCTCGGGTAGTCTAGCGTACAATGAGCAGTTCTTC
TRBJ2-3 | few | TRBV7-2 | - | 12 | CASSHLADTQYF | TGTGCCAGCAGCCACCTAGCGGATACGCAGTATTTT
TRBJ2-7 | - | TRBV6-5 | TRBD1 | 14 | CASRRGTGLSEQYF | TGTGCCAGCAGACGCGGGACAGGGCTCTCCGAGCAGTACTTC
TRBJ2-3 | - | TRBV20-1 | - | 11 | CSAIRTDTQYF | TGCAGTGCTATTCGCACAGATACGCAGTATTTT
TRBJ2-1 | few | TRBV20-1 | TRBD2 | 14 | CSASGRSSYNEQFF | TGCAGTGCTAGCGGGAGGAGCTCCTACAATGAGCAGTTCTTC
TRBJ2-3 | - | TRBV25-1 | - | 17 | CASSPVGFRLSTDTQYF | TGTGCCAGCAGCCCCGTTGGGTTCCGGTTGAGCACAGATACGCAGTATTTT
TRBJ2-7 | many | TRBV7-2 | - | 14 | CASSLQGPPTEQYF | TGTGCCAGCAGCCTACAGGGTCCCCCCACCGAGCAGTACTTC
TRBJ2-1 | few | TRBV6-2/TRBV6-3 | - | 15 | CASTPLGSSYNEQFF | TGTGCCAGCACCCCGTTGGGGAGCTCCTACAATGAGCAGTTCTTC
TRBJ2-3 | - | TRBV6-4 | TRBD1 | 14 | CASSRQGSADTQYF | TGTGCCAGCAGTCGACAGGGATCGGCAGATACGCAGTATTTT
TRBJ2-1 | - | TRBV6-8 | - | 16 | CASSYGSGKAYNEQFF | TGTGCCAGCAGTTACGGCTCAGGAAAAGCCTACAATGAGCAGTTCTTC
TRBJ2-5 | - | TRBV6-5 | - | 15 | CASSYSWGAGETQYF | TGTGCCAGCAGTTACTCCTGGGGCGCGGGGGAGACCCAGTACTTC
TRBJ2-2 | - | TRBV4-1 | TRBD2 | 14 | CTSSREGNTGELFF | TGCACCAGCAGCCGGGAGGGGAACACCGGGGAGCTGTTTTTT
TRBJ1-2 | - | TRBV6-6 | - | 16 | CASNDGVASQGYGYTF | TGTGCCAGCAACGACGGGGTGGCAAGCCAGGGCTATGGCTACACCTTC
TRBJ1-4 | - | TRBV4-1 | - | 15 | CASSQGWTYNEKLFF | TGCGCCAGCAGCCAAGGCTGGACATACAATGAAAAACTGTTTTTT
TRBJ2-1 | - | TRBV4-1 | - | 17 | CASSQDGGLFSYNEQFF | TGCGCCAGCAGCCAAGATGGAGGGCTTTTCTCCTACAATGAGCAGTTCTTC
TRBJ1-2 | few | TRBV12-3/TRBV12-4 | - | 14 | CASSFGTPNYGYTF | TGTGCCAGCAGTTTCGGGACACCTAACTATGGCTACACCTTC
TRBJ2-5 | few | TRBV7-6 | - | 12 | CASSPTYETQYF | TGTGCCAGCAGCCCTACTTATGAGACCCAGTACTTC
TRBJ2-5 | many | TRBV4-1 | - | 14 | CASSHWGPRETQYF | TGCGCCAGCAGCCACTGGGGGCCTCGGGAGACCCAGTACTTC
TRBJ1-2 | - | TRBV6-6 | TRBD1 | 12 | CASNPGGEGYTF | TGTGCCAGCAATCCAGGGGGCGAAGGCTACACCTTC
TRBJ2-1 | - | TRBV4-1 | TRBD2 | 17 | CASSQVGLAGGPGEQFF | TGCGCCAGCAGCCAAGTCGGTTTAGCGGGGGGGCCAGGTGAGCAGTTCTTC
TRBJ2-1 | many | TRBV7-6 | - | 15 | CASSLKPGQNNEQFF | TGTGCCAGCAGCTTGAAGCCGGGGCAAAACAATGAGCAGTTCTTC